The 15 T cell receptor beta chains below come from one sample, sequenced in a study of Tregs in tolerant kidney transplant recipients. Recipients received nonmyeloablative bone marrow transplants from related graft donors, with transient mixed chimerism. The repertoire was sequenced with immunoSEQ multiplex PCR; TCRdb's copy has only in-frame clones and lacks some. The repertoire table contains 960 or so clones. Here the sequenced sample was CD4+ T cells from blood (PBMCs), taken 14 months after the transplant. These receptors were collected from a human patient who received a combined kidney and bone marrow transplant. Part of the T cells may come from the graft donor.

Considering frequency, this clone is medium-sized. The CDR3 extends 3 residues past the end of the read, so its final part is completed from the germline J gene. V gene TRBV7-2 combines with J gene TRBJ2-7; D unresolved. The CDR3 spans 11 residues. Trimming pared 1 base from V and 6 bases from J, leaving 4 bases between. Germline V lookup: CDR1 SGHTA, CDR2 FQGNSA. CDR3 region: CASSLGLEQYF. CDR3 bases read: TGTGCCAGCAGCTTAGGTCTCGAG.

The part of the CDR3 DNA that was read is TGTGCCAGTAGTATAGGCTTCGGACGGACAGGACATGAG. As protein: CASSIGFGRTGHE. The whole CDR3 protein reads CASSIGFGRTGHEQFF. This chain joins TRBV19 and TRBJ2-1; TRBD1 aligns across 7 bases. The read stops 3 residues short of the end of the CDR3; the missing end is completed from the germline J gene. The CDR3 has 16 amino acids. The J segment lost 8 bases and the V segment lost 1 base, leaving 11 bases of the junction unmatched. CDR1 LNHDA and CDR2 SQIVND come from the germline V gene (reference sequence).

Frequency places this clone as medium-sized. The sequenced fragment ends 3 residues before the CDR3 boundary, so the rest is inferred from the germline J gene. This chain joins TRBV6-2 or TRBV6-3 and TRBJ2-7, with D possibly being TRBD1 (5 bases). The CDR3 has 15 amino acids. Germline V gives CDR1 MNHEY, CDR2 SVGEGT. V was trimmed by 0 bases and J by 6 bases, leaving 15 bases between them. CDR3 DNA, as far as it was read: TGTGCCAGCAGTTACTCGATGGACCAGGGCGGCGAG. Protein sequence: CASSYSMDQGGE. The whole CDR3 is CASSYSMDQGGEQYF.

In terms of frequency, this clone is large. The CDR3 end lies 3 residues beyond the end of the read and is filled in from the germline J gene. The chain has TRBV4-1 and TRBJ2-5, with a tentative D call TRBD1 (6 bases). The V end was cut by 0 bases, the J end by 6 bases, with 11 bases between. From germline, CDR1 is MGHRA and CDR2 YSYEKL. The CDR3 spans 14 residues. CDR3 protein: CASSQETGQKTQYF. The CDR3 DNA, read in part, is TGCGCCAGCAGCCAAGAAACAGGGCAAAAGACC.

Of note for this clone: The missing CDR3 end, 3 residues past where the read stops, is filled in from the germline J gene. The same CDR3 also results from other DNA sequences found in this sample. This chain connects TRBV29-1 to TRBJ1-1; 7 bases fit TRBD1. The CDR3 covers 13 residues. The germline V gene encodes CDR1 SQVTM and CDR2 ANQGSEA. After removal of 2 bases from V and 0 bases from J, the junction contained 0 bases not matched to a gene. The CDR3 DNA, read in part, is TGCAGCGTTGAAAGGGGGCTGAACACTGAA. Protein sequence: CSVERGLNTE. The entire CDR3 reads CSVERGLNTEAFF.

Of note for this clone: Read sequence stops 3 residues before the CDR3 end, and the germline J gene provides the missing end. This chain uses TRBV20-1 with TRBJ2-7, with 12 nucleotides matching TRBD2. The germline gives CDR1 DFQATT, CDR2 SNEGSKA (reference sequence). V lost 6 bases to trimming and J lost 0 bases; unmatched junction nucleotides: 9. The CDR3 is 16 residues long. The sequenced CDR3 bases are TGCAGTGCGACGACTAGCGGGGGACGACTCTCCTACGAG. This translates into CSATTSGGRLSYE. The full CDR3 protein reads CSATTSGGRLSYEQYF.

Concerning this clone itself: The read ends 3 residues early relative to the CDR3; the germline J gene fills the gap. The chain is built from TRBV7-9 and TRBJ1-1, with D uncertain. The CDR3 extends over 14 amino acids. Germline lookup yields CDR1 SEHNR and CDR2 FQNEAQ (reference sequence). Trimming stripped 2 bases from V and 1 base from J, with 8 bases between. Incomplete CDR3 DNA: TGTGCCAGCAGCTTAAGTCCGGGGAACACTGAA. The encoded protein is CASSLSPGNTE. The full CDR3 reads CASSLSPGNTEAFF.

This clone shows up as medium-sized by frequency. The CDR3 extends 3 residues past the end of the read, so its final part is completed from the germline J gene. This chain links TRBV13 with TRBJ2-5; tentatively, D is TRBD2 (6 bases). This CDR3 comprises 16 residues. V was clipped by 2 bases and J by 4 bases, with 17 bases between them. Germline V CDR1 and CDR2: PRHDT, FYEKMQ (reference sequence). The DNA read from the CDR3 is TGTGCCAGCAGCTTATCAGGTTCGGGGGTGAGAGAGACC. Translating it yields CASSLSGSGVRET. The whole CDR3 reads CASSLSGSGVRETQYF.

A word on this clone: The read terminates 3 residues before the CDR3 end, so the remaining end is supplied by the germline J gene. The chain uses TRBV5-6 and TRBJ2-1; TRBD2 matches 7 bases. This CDR3 is 14 amino acids long. Germline values: CDR1 SGHDT, CDR2 YYEEEE. The J segment lost 5 bases and the V segment lost 4 bases, leaving 6 bases of the junction unmatched. The CDR3 bases that were read are TGTGCCAGCAGCAACCGCGGGGGAAACAATGAG. Residues: CASSNRGGNNE. The entire CDR3 protein is CASSNRGGNNEQFF.

As concerns this clone: Read data end 3 residues before the CDR3 end; the end is taken from the germline J gene. V usage is TRBV20-1 and J usage is TRBJ2-3, with D possibly TRBD1 on 6 matching bases. The germline V gene encodes CDR1 DFQATT and CDR2 SNEGSKA (reference sequence). This CDR3 comprises 14 residues. With 6 bases removed from V and 1 base from J, the gap between germline ends came to 14 bases. The CDR3 DNA, read in part, is TGCAGTGCAGAGGGGGACATCGGCACAGATACG. This codes for CSAEGDIGTDT. The full CDR3 protein is CSAEGDIGTDTQYF.

Regarding this clone: The CDR3 end is not reached by the read, which stops 3 residues before it; the germline J gene fills it in. V usage is TRBV5-4 and J usage is TRBJ1-6; the D is unclear. Germline lookup yields CDR1 SGHNT and CDR2 YYREEE (reference sequence). Between the trimmed V and J ends, which lost 3 bases and 0 bases, there was a span of 10 bases. The CDR3 totals 16 residues. The covered CDR3 bases are TGTGCCAGCAGCTCGGAGGGTCACTCCTATAATTCACCC. It encodes CASSSEGHSYNSP. The whole CDR3 region reads CASSSEGHSYNSPLHF.

Note on this clone: The read ends 3 residues early relative to the CDR3; the germline J gene fills the gap. The rearrangement joins TRBV29-1 to TRBJ1-2; the D gene is possibly TRBD1 (6 bases). V lost 7 bases and J 4 bases, leaving 13 bases between the germline ends. CDR3 length equals 12 residues. CDR1 SQVTM and CDR2 ANQGSEA come from the germline V gene. CDR3 DNA, as far as it was read: TGCAGCGCGCGGGGGGGCGGCTATGGC. It is translated as CSARGGGYG. The full CDR3 protein reads CSARGGGYGYTF.

Partial CDR3 DNA: TGTGCCAGCAGTGACCCGGGACAGGGGAACACTGAA. Protein: CASSDPGQGNTE. In full, the CDR3 is CASSDPGQGNTEAFF. This chain links TRBV2 with TRBJ1-1; the match to TRBD1 covers 9 bases. The read finishes 3 residues shy of the CDR3 end, and the germline J gene is used to complete it. V was pared by 3 bases and J by 1 base, with 3 bases of the junction left unmatched. From germline, CDR1 is SNHLY and CDR2 FYNNEI. There are 15 residues in the CDR3. Looking up the rest from reference TRBV2 and TRBJ1-1 gives the full variable domain: EPEVTQTPSHQVTQMGQEVILRCVPISNHLYFYWYRQILGQKVEFLVSFYNNEISEKSEIFDDQFSVERPDGSNFTLKIRSTKLEDSAMYFCASSDPGQGNTEAFFGQGTRLTVV.

This clone is medium-sized by frequency. Read sequence stops 3 residues before the CDR3 end, and the germline J gene provides the missing end. This chain uses TRBV29-1 with TRBJ2-3; TRBD2 matches 10 bases. V trimming: 8 bases; J trimming: 3 bases; junction bases outside the gene matches: 14. Germline-derived CDR1 and CDR2 are SQVTM and ANQGSEA. The CDR3 extends over 16 amino acids. Incomplete CDR3 DNA: TGCAGCCTTCCCGAGGGGGCTAGCGGGAGTACAGATACG. Encoded protein: CSLPEGASGSTDT. The CDR3 reads in full as CSLPEGASGSTDTQYF.

Details on this clone: The CDR3 end is not reached by the read, which stops 3 residues before it; the germline J gene fills it in. The rearrangement links TRBV30 to TRBJ2-7; 10 bases are shared with TRBD1. This CDR3 has 13 residues. V lost 3 bases, J lost 5 bases, and 4 bases stayed unmatched. Germline CDR1 is GTSNPN and CDR2 is SVGIG (reference sequence). The CDR3 region is CAWRDRGSHEQYF. Partial CDR3 DNA: TGTGCCTGGAGGGACAGGGGGTCCCACGAG.